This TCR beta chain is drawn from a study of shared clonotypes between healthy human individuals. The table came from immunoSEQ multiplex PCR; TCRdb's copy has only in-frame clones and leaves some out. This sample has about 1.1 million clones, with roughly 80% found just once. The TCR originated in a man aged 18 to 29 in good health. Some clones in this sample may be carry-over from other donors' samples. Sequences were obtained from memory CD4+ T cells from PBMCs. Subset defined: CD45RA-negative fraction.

DNA for the CDR3: TGCGCCAGCAGCTTACAGGGAGCGGGTTCCTACGAGCAGTACTTC. Encoded protein: CASSLQGAGSYEQYF. The gene calls are TRBV5-1 and TRBJ2-7; D may match TRBD1 or TRBD2 (6 bases each). Germline V gene sequence: CDR1 SGHRS, CDR2 YFSETQ. Trimming shortened V by 2 bases and J by 1 base, and 13 bases separated the two germline ends. The CDR3 has 15 residues. Complete variable domain (other parts from reference TRBV5-1 and TRBJ2-7): KAGVTQTPRYLIKTRGQQVTLSCSPISGHRSVSWYQQTPGQGLQFLFEYFSETQRNKGNFPGRFSGRQFSNSRSEMNVSTLELGDSALYLCASSLQGAGSYEQYFGPGTRLTVT.